This T cell receptor (beta chain) was captured in a study of technical replicates of blood from several donors. The method was immunoSEQ multiplex PCR; TCRdb's version includes in-frame clones alone and lacks a portion of them. The sample records over 80,000 clones, roughly 96% being singletons. Germline V gene sequence: CDR1 SGHKS, CDR2 YYEKEE (reference sequence). This CDR3 region has 14 residues. Trimming took off 3 bases at V and 6 bases at J, with 16 bases between the two ends. Sequenced input: T cells isolated from PBMCs. This chain links TRBV5-5 with TRBJ2-7, with a weak D call TRBD1 (7 bases). The TCR originated in a human donor in good health. This chain's CDR3 is CASSSYSGGGEQYF. The CDR3 nucleotides read TGTGCCAGCAGCTCGTACTCAGGGGGAGGCGAGCAGTACTTC.